This TCR beta chain derives from a study of cytomegalovirus exposure and HLA in healthy donors. With regard to this clone: Its matching antigen is unknown.

Donors were nominally healthy when sampled, though unrecorded immune exposures were likely. Study-wide results and limits: Information on immune exposure was restricted to one variable (CMV serostatus). The authors confirmed in vitro that a few CMV-associated chains were specific for CMV antigens.

Primers for the PCR totalled 60 Vbeta and 13 Jbeta. Repertoires were generated with immunoSEQ multiplex PCR, while TCRdb's copy carries only in-frame clones and drops some. The sample has approximately 88,000 clones, approximately 76% seen once. CDR3 length equals 14 residues. Between the trimmed V and J ends, which lost 0 bases and 6 bases, there was a span of 11 bases. Germline V gene data show CDR1 as SGHRS and CDR2 as YFSETQ. This chain links TRBV5-1 with TRBJ2-3; D not resolved. Sequencing was done on a sample of PBMCs. This clonotype originated in a man aged 25-45 years in good health and CMV-seropositive. The CDR3, as DNA: TGCGCCAGCAGCTTGGATCCCCTTATGGATACGCAGTATTTT. It translates to CASSLDPLMDTQYF.